This TCR beta chain was obtained from a study of T cells after posttransplantation cyclophosphamide. Cyclophosphamide on days +3 and +4 followed busulfan-fludarabine conditioning and a marrow graft. Germline V gene lookup returns CDR1 PRHDT and CDR2 FYEKMQ (reference sequence). V lost 5 bases to trimming and J lost 2 bases; unmatched junction nucleotides: 11. The CDR3 runs to 16 residues. TCRdb's copy holds only in-frame clones and misses some; the assay was immunoSEQ multiplex PCR. This sample has 15,000 to 20,000 clones, with roughly 76% found just once. This material consisted of CD8+ T cells sorted from PBMCs, taken just over 1,900 days after a stem cell transplant with posttransplant cyclophosphamide. The TCR was taken from a female patient between 40 and 55 years old who received an allogeneic stem cell transplant from a related donor, was CMV-positive, and had no GVHD. T cells may partly derive from the graft donor. The V call is TRBV13, the J call TRBJ2-7; the match to TRBD1 covers 8 bases. DNA of the CDR3: TGTGCCAGCAGCCGCCCCTCCCAGGGGGCGACCTACGAGCAGTACTTC. Translated, it gives CASSRPSQGATYEQYF.